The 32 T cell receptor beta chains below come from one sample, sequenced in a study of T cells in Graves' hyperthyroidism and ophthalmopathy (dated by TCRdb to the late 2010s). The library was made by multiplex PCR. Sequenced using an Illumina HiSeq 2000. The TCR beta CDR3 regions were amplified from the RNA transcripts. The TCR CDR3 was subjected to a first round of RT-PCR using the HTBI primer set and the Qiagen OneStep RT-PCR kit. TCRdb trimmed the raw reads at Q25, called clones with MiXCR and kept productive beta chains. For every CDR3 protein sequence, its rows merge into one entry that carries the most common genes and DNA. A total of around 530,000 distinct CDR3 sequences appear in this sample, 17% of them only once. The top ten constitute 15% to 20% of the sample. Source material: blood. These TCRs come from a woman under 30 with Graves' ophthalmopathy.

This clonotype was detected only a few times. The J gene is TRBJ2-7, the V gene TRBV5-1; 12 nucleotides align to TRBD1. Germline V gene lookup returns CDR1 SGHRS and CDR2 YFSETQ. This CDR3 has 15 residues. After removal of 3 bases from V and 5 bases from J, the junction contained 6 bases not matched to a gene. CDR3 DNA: TGCGCCAGCAGCTCGGGGACAGGGGGCAAAAACGAGCAGTACTTC. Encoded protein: CASSSGTGGKNEQYF.

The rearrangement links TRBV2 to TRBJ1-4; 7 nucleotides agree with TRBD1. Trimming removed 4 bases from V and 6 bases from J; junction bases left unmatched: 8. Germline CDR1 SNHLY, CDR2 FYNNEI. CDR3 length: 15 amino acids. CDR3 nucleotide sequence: TGTGCCAGCAGTGCTTCGACAGGGAGACATGAAAAACTGTTTTTT. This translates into CASSASTGRHEKLFF.

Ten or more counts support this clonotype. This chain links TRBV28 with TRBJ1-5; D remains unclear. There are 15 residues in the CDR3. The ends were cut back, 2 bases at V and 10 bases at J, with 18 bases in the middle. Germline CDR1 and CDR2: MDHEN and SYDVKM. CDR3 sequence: CASSLPRAISPPQHF. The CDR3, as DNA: TGTGCCAGCAGTTTACCGCGTGCAATCAGCCCCCCCCAGCATTTT.

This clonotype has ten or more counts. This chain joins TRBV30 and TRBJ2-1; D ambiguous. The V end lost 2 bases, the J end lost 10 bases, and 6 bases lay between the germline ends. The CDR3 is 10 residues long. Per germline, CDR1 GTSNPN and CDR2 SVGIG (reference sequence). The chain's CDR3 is CAWSLGEQFF. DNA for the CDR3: TGTGCCTGGAGTCTGGGGGAGCAGTTCTTC.

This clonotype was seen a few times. The DNA for the CDR3 is TGTGCCAGTAACAGGGTTTCCTATAATTCACCCCTCCACTTT. Its translation: CASNRVSYNSPLHF. This chain connects TRBV28 to TRBJ1-6; D might be TRBD1 (6 bases). Deletions cut 9 bases from V and 1 base from J, with 10 bases between. This CDR3 has 14 residues. The germline gives CDR1 MDHEN, CDR2 SYDVKM.

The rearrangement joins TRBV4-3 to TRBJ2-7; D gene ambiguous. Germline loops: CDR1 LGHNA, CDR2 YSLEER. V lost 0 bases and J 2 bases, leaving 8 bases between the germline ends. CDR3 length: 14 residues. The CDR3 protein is CASSQDRTTYEQYF. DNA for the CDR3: TGCGCCAGCAGCCAAGACCGCACTACCTACGAGCAGTACTTC.

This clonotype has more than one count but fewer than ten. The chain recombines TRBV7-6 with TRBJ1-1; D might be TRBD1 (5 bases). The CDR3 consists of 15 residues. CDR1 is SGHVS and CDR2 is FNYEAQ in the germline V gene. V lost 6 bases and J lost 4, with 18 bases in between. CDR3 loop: CASSLRDSTPTEAFF. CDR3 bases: TGTGCCAGCAGTCTCCGGGACTCCACGCCCACTGAAGCTTTCTTT.

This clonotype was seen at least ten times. This CDR3 is CASSLNLSYEQYF. CDR3 coding DNA: TGTGCCAGCAGTCTAAACCTCTCCTACGAGCAGTACTTC. The chain combines TRBV12-3 or TRBV12-4 with TRBJ2-7; D is undetermined. The CDR3 runs 13 residues. Between the trimmed V and J ends, which lost 5 bases and 0 bases, there was a span of 8 bases.

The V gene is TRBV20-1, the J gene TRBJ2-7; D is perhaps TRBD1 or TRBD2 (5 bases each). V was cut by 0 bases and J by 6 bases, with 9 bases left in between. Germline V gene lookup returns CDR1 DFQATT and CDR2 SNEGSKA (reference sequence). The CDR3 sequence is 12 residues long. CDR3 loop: CSAREGEREQYF. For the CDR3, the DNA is TGCAGTGCTAGAGAGGGGGAGCGCGAGCAGTACTTC.

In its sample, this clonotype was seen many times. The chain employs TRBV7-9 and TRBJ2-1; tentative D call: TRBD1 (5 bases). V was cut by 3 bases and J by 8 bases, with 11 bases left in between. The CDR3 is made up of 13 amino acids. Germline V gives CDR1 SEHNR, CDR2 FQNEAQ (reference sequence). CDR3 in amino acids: CASSFEGVDEQFF. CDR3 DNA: TGTGCCAGCAGCTTTGAAGGGGTTGATGAGCAGTTCTTC.

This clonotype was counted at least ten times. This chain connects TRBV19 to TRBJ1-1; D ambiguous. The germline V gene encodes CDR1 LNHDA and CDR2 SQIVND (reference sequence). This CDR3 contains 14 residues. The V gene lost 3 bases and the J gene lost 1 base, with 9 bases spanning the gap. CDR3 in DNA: TGTGCCAGTAGTATTGGTCTTAGGAACACTGAAGCTTTCTTT. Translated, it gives CASSIGLRNTEAFF.

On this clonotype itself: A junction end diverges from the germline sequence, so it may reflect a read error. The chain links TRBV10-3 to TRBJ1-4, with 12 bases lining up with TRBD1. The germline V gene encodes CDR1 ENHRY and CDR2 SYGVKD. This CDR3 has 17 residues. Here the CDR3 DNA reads TGTGCCGTCAGTGAGGGGACAGGGGGCACAACTAATGAAAAACTGTTTTTT. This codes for CAVSEGTGGTTNEKLFF.

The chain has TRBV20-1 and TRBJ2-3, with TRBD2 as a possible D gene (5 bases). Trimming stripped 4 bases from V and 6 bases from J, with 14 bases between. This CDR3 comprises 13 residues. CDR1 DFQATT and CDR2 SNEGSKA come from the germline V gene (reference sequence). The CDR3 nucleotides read TGCAGTGCTACTCGGACTGTTTCCGATACGCAGTATTTT. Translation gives CSATRTVSDTQYF.

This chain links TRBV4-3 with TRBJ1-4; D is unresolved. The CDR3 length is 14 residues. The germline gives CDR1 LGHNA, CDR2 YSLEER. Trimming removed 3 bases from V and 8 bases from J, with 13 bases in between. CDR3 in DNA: TGCGCCAGCAGCCAGTATGGAGGGTACGAAAAACTGTTTTTT. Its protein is CASSQYGGYEKLFF.

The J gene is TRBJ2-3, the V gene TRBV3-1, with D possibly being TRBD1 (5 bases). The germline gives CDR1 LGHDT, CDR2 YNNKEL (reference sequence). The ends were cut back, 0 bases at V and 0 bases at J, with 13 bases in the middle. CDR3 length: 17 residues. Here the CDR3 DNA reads TGTGCCAGCAGCCAAGAAAACGAGGCAGGGAGCACAGATACGCAGTATTTT. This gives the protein CASSQENEAGSTDTQYF.

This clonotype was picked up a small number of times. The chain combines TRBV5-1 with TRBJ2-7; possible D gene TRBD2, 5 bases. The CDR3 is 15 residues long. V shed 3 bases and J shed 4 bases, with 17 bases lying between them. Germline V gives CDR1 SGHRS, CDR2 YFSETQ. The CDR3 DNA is TGCGCCAGCAGCTCCCACCACGGGGTCTTTTACGAGCAGTACTTC. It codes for CASSSHHGVFYEQYF.

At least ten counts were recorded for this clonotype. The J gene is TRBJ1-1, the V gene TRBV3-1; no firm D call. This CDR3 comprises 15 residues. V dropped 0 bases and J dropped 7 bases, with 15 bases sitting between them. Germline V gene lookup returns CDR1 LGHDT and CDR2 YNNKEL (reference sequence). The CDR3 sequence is CASSQDPWQPNEAFF. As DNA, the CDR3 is TGTGCCAGCAGCCAAGATCCGTGGCAGCCGAATGAAGCTTTCTTT.

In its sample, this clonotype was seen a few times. The CDR3 here is CASSPTGGAEQYF. In nucleotides, the CDR3 is TGTGCCAGCAGCCCGACGGGAGGGGCAGAGCAGTACTTC. This sequence joins TRBV7-3 and TRBJ2-7, with 8 bases fitting TRBD2. In germline, CDR1 is SGHTA, CDR2 FQGTGA. Unmatched junction bases numbered 7, after V lost 5 bases and J lost 7 bases. There are 13 residues in the CDR3.

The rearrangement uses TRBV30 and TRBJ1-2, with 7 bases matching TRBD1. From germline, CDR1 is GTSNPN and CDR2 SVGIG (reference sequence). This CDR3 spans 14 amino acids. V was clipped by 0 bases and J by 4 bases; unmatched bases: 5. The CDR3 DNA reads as TGTGCCTGGAGTGTACTCGCAGGGGGCTATGGCTACACCTTC. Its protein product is CAWSVLAGGYGYTF.

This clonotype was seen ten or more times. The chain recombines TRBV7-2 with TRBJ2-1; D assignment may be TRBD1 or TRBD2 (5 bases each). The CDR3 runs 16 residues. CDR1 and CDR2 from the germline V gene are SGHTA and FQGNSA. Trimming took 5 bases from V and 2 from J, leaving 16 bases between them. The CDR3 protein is CASSIEVGVAYNEQFF. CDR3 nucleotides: TGTGCCAGCAGCATTGAAGTGGGGGTGGCCTACAATGAGCAGTTCTTC.

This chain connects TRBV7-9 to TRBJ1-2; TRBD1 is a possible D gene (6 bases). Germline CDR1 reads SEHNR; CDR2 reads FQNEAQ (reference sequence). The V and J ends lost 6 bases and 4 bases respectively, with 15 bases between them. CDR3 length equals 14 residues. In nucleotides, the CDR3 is TGTGCCAGCAGTTATACCCAGGGGCCCTATGGCTACACCTTC. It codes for CASSYTQGPYGYTF.

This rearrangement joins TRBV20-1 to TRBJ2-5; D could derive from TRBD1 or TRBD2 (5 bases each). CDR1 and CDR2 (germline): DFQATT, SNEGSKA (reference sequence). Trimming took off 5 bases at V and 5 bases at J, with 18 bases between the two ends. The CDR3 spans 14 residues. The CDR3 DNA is TGCAGTGCTCCCCAAGGAGACTGGGGGGAGACCCAGTACTTC. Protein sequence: CSAPQGDWGETQYF.

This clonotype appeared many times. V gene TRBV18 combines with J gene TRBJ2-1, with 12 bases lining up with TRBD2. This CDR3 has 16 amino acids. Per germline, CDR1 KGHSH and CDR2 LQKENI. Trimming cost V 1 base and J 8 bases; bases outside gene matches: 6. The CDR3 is CASSPLILAGGDEQFF. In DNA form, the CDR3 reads TGTGCCAGCTCACCACTCATACTAGCGGGAGGAGATGAGCAGTTCTTC.

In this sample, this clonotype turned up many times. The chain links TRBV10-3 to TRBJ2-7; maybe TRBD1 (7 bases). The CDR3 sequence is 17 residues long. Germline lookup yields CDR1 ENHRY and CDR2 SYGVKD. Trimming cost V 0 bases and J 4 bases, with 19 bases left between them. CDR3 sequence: CAISESMVAGQNYEQYF. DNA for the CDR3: TGTGCCATCAGTGAGTCGATGGTGGCGGGACAGAATTACGAGCAGTACTTC.

The CDR3 DNA reads as TGCAGCGTCCGAGCAAACCAAGAGACCCAGTACTTC. It codes for CSVRANQETQYF. J is TRBJ2-5 and V is TRBV29-1; D gene unclear. From germline, CDR1 is SQVTM and CDR2 ANQGSEA. V lost 6 bases and J 0 bases, leaving 8 bases between the germline ends. The CDR3 loop spans 12 amino acids.

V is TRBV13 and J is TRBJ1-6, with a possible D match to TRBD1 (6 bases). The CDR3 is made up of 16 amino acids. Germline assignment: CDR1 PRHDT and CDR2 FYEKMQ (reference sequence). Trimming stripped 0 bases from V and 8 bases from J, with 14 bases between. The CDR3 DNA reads TGTGCCAGCAGCTTAGGCGTAGGGGGTTCGGATTCACCCCTCCACTTT. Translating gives CASSLGVGGSDSPLHF.

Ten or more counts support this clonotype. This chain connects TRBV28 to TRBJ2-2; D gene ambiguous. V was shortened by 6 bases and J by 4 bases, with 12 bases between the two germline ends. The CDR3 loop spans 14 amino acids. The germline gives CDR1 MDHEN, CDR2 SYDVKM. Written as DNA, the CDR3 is TGTGCCAGCAGCGAGGCAGGAATCACCGGGGAGCTGTTTTTT. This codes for CASSEAGITGELFF.

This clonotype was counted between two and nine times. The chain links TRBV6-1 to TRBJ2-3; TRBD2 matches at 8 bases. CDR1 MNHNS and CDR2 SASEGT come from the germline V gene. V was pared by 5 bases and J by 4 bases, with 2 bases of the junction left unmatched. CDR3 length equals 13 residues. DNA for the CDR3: TGTGCCAGCAGTACGGGGGGGGCAGATACGCAGTATTTT. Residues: CASSTGGADTQYF.

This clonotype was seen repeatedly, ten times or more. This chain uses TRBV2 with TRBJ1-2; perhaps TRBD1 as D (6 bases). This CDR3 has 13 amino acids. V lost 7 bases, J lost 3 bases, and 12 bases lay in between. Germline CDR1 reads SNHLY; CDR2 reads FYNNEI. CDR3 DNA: TGTGCCAGCACCAGGACAGCGGACTATGGCTACACCTTC. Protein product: CASTRTADYGYTF.

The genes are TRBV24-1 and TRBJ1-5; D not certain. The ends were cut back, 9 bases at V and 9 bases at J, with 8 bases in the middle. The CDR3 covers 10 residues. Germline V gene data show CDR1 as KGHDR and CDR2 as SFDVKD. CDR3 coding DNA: TGTGCCACCCAGGTGGGGCCCCAGCATTTT. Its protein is CATQVGPQHF.

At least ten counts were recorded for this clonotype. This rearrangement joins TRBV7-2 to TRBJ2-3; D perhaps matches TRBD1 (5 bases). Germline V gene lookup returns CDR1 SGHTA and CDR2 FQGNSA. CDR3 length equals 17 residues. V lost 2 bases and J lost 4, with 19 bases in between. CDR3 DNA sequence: TGTGCCAGCAGCTTACTCCTCGGTGGGGCCAGTGCAGATACGCAGTATTTT. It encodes CASSLLLGGASADTQYF. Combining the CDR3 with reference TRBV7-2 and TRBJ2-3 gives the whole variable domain GAGVSQSPSNKVTEKGKDVELRCDPISGHTALYWYRQSLGQGLEFLIYFQGNSAPDKSGLPSDRFSAERTGGSVSTLTIQRTQQEDSAVYLCASSLLLGGASADTQYFGPGTRLTVL.

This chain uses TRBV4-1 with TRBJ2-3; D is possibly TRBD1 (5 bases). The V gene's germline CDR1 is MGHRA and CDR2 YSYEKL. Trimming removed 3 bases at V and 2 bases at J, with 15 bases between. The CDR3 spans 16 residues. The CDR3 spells CASSQKGLPATDTQYF. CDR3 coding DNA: TGCGCCAGCAGCCAGAAGGGGCTGCCGGCCACAGATACGCAGTATTTT.